This T cell receptor beta chain is from a study of CD8+ T cells in alopecia areata. Extraction and reverse transcription of RNA yielded cDNA as the sequencing template. The protocol was immunoSEQ multiplex PCR, while the TCRdb copy is restricted to in-frame clones and leaves out a portion. The sample includes about 220,000 clones, about 57% of them seen just once. V was pared by 1 base and J by 7 bases, with 6 bases of the junction left unmatched. The CDR3 loop spans 14 amino acids. CDR1 is LGHNA and CDR2 is YSLEER in the germline V gene. This clone showed up just once. Treatment in this sample: oral pan-JAK inhibitor, 5-10 mg twice daily.

The V gene is TRBV4-3, the J gene TRBJ1-2; 7 bases match TRBD1. The clonotype originates from a human donor with alopecia areata. The sample consisted of CD4+ T cells sorted from blood, taken at week 4, from a patient treated with tofacitinib. The CDR3 DNA is TGCGCCAGCAGCCAAGTGGGGACAGCCCTTGGCTACACCTTC. It specifies CASSQVGTALGYTF.